The clone carrying this T cell receptor (beta chain) was seen only once. The data are from a study of T cells in Graves' hyperthyroidism and ophthalmopathy. Amplification yielded TCR beta CDR3 regions, with RNA transcripts as the source. Carried out on the TCR CDR3, a first-round RT-PCR used the HTBI primer set. TCRdb processed the multiplex PCR reads anew with MiXCR; each CDR3 protein has one entry. The sample records under 500,000 distinct CDR3 sequences, over 11% being singletons. The CDR3 totals 14 residues. The germline gives CDR1 MDHEN, CDR2 SYDVKM. The V and J ends lost 2 bases and 8 bases respectively, with 14 bases between them.

The sequence derives from a man between 50 and 59 years old with Graves' ophthalmopathy. Sequencing was performed on blood. The genes are TRBV28 and TRBJ2-3, with D perhaps given as TRBD1 or TRBD2 (6 bases each). CDR3 residues: CASSLAGHGPTQYF. The CDR3 coding sequence is TGTGCCAGCAGTTTAGCGGGACACGGTCCTACGCAGTATTTT.